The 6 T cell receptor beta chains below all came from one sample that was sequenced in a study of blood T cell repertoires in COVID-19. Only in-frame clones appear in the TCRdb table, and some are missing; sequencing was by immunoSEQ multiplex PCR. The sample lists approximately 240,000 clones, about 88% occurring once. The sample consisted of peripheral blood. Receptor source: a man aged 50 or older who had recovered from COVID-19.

CDR3 sequence: CASSPGTSGYNEQFF. CDR3 DNA sequence: TGCGCCAGCAGCCCAGGGACTAGTGGCTACAATGAGCAGTTCTTC. This chain links TRBV4-1 with TRBJ2-1, with 8 bases lining up with TRBD2. CDR3 size: 15 residues. With V trimmed by 4 bases and J by 3 bases, 5 bases remained unmatched. Germline V gene data show CDR1 as MGHRA and CDR2 as YSYEKL.

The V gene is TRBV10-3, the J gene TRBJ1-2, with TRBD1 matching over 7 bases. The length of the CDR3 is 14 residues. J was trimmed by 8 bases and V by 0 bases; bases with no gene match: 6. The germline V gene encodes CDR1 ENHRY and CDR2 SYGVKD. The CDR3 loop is CAISESGGGEGYTF. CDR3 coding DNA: TGTGCCATCAGTGAGTCAGGGGGCGGCGAGGGCTACACCTTC.

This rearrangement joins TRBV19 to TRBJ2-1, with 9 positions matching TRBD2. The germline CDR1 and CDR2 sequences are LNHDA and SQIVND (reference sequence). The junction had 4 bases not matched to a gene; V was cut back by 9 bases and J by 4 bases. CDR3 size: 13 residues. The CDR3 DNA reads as TGTGCCAGCGGACTAGCGTCATACAATGAGCAGTTCTTC. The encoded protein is CASGLASYNEQFF.

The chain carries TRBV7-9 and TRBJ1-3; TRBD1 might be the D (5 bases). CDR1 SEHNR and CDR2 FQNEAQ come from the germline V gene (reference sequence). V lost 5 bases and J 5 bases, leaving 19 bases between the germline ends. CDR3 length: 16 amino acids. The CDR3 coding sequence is TGTGCCAGCAGCACCGGGGGGAGGTTCGGAAGAAACACCATATATTTT. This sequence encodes CASSTGGRFGRNTIYF.

The CDR3 loop is CASSQLGTQGANYGYTF. The CDR3 DNA sequence: TGTGCCAGCAGCCAATTAGGGACTCAGGGGGCCAACTATGGCTACACCTTC. The chain is built from TRBV3-1 (or the pseudogene TRBV3-2) and TRBJ1-2, with 8 bases fitting TRBD1. Germline CDR1 is LGHDT and CDR2 is YNNKEL (reference sequence). This CDR3 has 17 amino acids. Unmatched junction bases numbered 10, after V lost 2 bases and J lost 2 bases.

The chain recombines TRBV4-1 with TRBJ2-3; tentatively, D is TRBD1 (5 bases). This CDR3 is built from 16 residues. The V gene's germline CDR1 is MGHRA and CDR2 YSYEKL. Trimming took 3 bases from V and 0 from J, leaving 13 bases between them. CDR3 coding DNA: TGCGCCAGCAGCCACTTAACAGGTCTTAGCACAGATACGCAGTATTTT. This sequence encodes CASSHLTGLSTDTQYF.